One sample yielded the 11 T cell receptor beta chains listed below, sequenced in a study of molecular identifiers for immune sequencing clone quantification. TCRdb independently ran MiXCR on the PCR reads; one entry per CDR3 protein. In the table there are about 510,000 distinct CDR3 sequences, around 23% of which are singletons. The sequenced material came from naive CD8+ T cells from blood, with Jurkat cell RNA spiked in. Subset here: FACS-sorted CD8+CD4-CCR7+CD45RA+ naive T cells. Receptor source: a human donor in good health. Some libraries in this study had Jurkat cell RNA spiked in.

This clonotype was detected only a few times. The chain is built from TRBV19 and TRBJ2-7, with 11 positions matching TRBD1. The J segment lost 6 bases and the V segment lost 4 bases, leaving 8 bases of the junction unmatched. CDR1 is LNHDA, CDR2 SQIVND, per germline (reference sequence). The CDR3 spans 15 residues. The CDR3 DNA follows: TGTGCCAGTAGTACGAAAGGACAGGGGGCTGGCGAGCAGTACTTC. Protein: CASSTKGQGAGEQYF. Full variable domain (remainder filled in from reference TRBV19 and TRBJ2-7): DGGITQSPKYLFRKEGQNVTLSCEQNLNHDAMYWYRQDPGQGLRLIYYSQIVNDFQKGDIAEGYSVSREKKESFPLTVTSAQKNPTAFYLCASSTKGQGAGEQYFGPGTRLTVT.

As for this clonotype: At one of its ends the junction is not consistent with the germline gene, which may arise from a read error. This chain joins TRBV7-6 and TRBJ2-6; TRBD2 aligns across 8 bases. The CDR3 sequence is 17 residues long. The germline V gene has CDR1 SGHVS and CDR2 FNYEAQ. The CDR3 bases are TGTGCCGGCAGCTTAATTTCGGGAGGGTCTGGGGCCAACGTCCTGACTTTC. It translates to CAGSLISGGSGANVLTF. Looking up the rest from reference TRBV7-6 and TRBJ2-6 gives the full variable domain: GAGVSQSPRYKVTKRGQDVALRCDPISGHVSLYWYRQALGQGPEFLTYFNYEAQQDKSGLPNDRFSAERPEGSISTLTIQRTEQRDSAMYRCAGSLISGGSGANVLTFGAGSRLTVL.

This chain joins TRBV19 and TRBJ2-1, with unresolved D. The CDR3 is made up of 15 amino acids. Germline V gives CDR1 LNHDA, CDR2 SQIVND (reference sequence). The V gene lost 3 bases and the J gene lost 5 bases, with 14 bases spanning the gap. The CDR3 loop is CASSIGSGSNNEQFF. CDR3 DNA: TGTGCCAGTAGTATCGGGTCGGGCAGCAACAATGAGCAGTTCTTC.

This clonotype was detected many times. The V call is TRBV14, the J call TRBJ2-3; D gene ambiguous. This CDR3 region has 15 residues. The germline V and J ends were trimmed by 1 base and 4 bases, with 12 bases remaining between them. Germline values: CDR1 SGHDN, CDR2 FVKESK. CDR3 DNA: TGTGCCAGCAGCCAAGCCGTTTTCGCGGCAGATACGCAGTATTTT. It codes for CASSQAVFAADTQYF. The full variable domain, with the rest looked up from reference TRBV14 and TRBJ2-3, is EAGVTQFPSHSVIEKGQTVTLRCDPISGHDNLYWYRRVMGKEIKFLLHFVKESKQDESGMPNNRFLAERTGGTYSTLKVQPAELEDSGVYFCASSQAVFAADTQYFGPGTRLTVL.

The chain couples TRBV3-1 to TRBJ2-3; 11 bases are shared with TRBD1. Unmatched junction bases numbered 4, after V lost 4 bases and J lost 4 bases. There are 15 residues in the CDR3. Germline V gene sequence: CDR1 LGHDT, CDR2 YNNKEL (reference sequence). CDR3 sequence: CASSPGTGGSDTQYF. DNA of the CDR3: TGTGCCAGCAGCCCGGGGACAGGGGGTTCAGATACGCAGTATTTT.

Only a few counts were recorded for this clonotype. This sequence joins TRBV2 and TRBJ2-5, with D possibly called TRBD1 or TRBD2 (6 bases each). Germline lookup yields CDR1 SNHLY and CDR2 FYNNEI. V dropped 3 bases and J dropped 5 bases, with 19 bases sitting between them. The CDR3 loop spans 16 amino acids. DNA for the CDR3: TGTGCCAGCAGTGAGCCCGTCGGGGGCGCGATTGAGACCCAGTACTTC. Its protein product is CASSEPVGGAIETQYF.

This clonotype was seen a few times. The V and J genes are TRBV27 and TRBJ2-7, with D unclear. Trimming left V 8 bases short and J 3 bases short, with 2 bases between. Germline V lookup: CDR1 MNHEY, CDR2 SMNVEV (reference sequence). This CDR3 is 9 amino acids long. DNA for the CDR3: TGTGCCAGCTACTACGAGCAGTACTTC. Amino acids: CASYYEQYF.

This clonotype was detected a few times. V usage is TRBV7-8 and J usage is TRBJ2-7, with D tentatively TRBD1 (6 bases). Germline V lookup: CDR1 SGHVS, CDR2 FQNEAQ. The CDR3 contains 14 residues. V was shortened by 3 bases and J by 3 bases, with 12 bases between the two germline ends. Here the CDR3 reads CASSLIGTFYEQYF. The DNA for the CDR3 is TGTGCCAGCAGCTTGATTGGGACATTCTACGAGCAGTACTTC.

V is TRBV20-1 and J is TRBJ2-3; 16 nucleotides match TRBD2. The CDR3 extends over 20 amino acids. Germline values: CDR1 DFQATT, CDR2 SNEGSKA (reference sequence). With V trimmed by 2 bases and J by 3 bases, 14 bases remained unmatched. CDR3 DNA sequence: TGCAGTGCTAGACCACTACCGGGACTAGCGGGAGGGGTGTTTACAGATACGCAGTATTTT. Amino acid sequence: CSARPLPGLAGGVFTDTQYF.

This clonotype was recorded a few times. The rearrangement uses TRBV6-2 or TRBV6-3 and TRBJ2-1; the D gene is possibly TRBD2 (5 bases). This CDR3 has 16 amino acids. Germline V gene lookup returns CDR1 MNHEY and CDR2 SVGEGT. V was cut by 0 bases and J by 5 bases, with 14 bases left in between. CDR3 in DNA: TGTGCCAGCAGTTACTCGCGAGGGTTACCCGACAATGAGCAGTTCTTC. Its protein product is CASSYSRGLPDNEQFF.

The chain is built from TRBV4-3 and TRBJ2-1, with 10 bases identical to TRBD2. CDR1 and CDR2 (germline): LGHNA, YSLEER. The CDR3 covers 16 residues. Trimming removed 1 base from V and 5 bases from J; junction bases left unmatched: 5. CDR3 sequence (DNA): TGCGCCAGCAGCCAAGGGAGCGGGAGGGGTAACAATGAGCAGTTCTTC. Protein sequence: CASSQGSGRGNNEQFF.